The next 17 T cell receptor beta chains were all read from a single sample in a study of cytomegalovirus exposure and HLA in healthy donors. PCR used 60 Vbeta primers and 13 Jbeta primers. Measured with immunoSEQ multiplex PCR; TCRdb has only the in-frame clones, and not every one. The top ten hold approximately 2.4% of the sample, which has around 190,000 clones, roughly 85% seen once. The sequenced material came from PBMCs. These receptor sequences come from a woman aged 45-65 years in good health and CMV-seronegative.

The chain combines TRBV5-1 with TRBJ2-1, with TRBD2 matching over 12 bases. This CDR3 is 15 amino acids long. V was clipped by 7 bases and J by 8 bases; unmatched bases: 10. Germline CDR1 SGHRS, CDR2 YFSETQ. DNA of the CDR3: TGCGCCAGCGTCTTCGGACTAGCGGGGAGCGATGAGCAGTTCTTC. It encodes CASVFGLAGSDEQFF.

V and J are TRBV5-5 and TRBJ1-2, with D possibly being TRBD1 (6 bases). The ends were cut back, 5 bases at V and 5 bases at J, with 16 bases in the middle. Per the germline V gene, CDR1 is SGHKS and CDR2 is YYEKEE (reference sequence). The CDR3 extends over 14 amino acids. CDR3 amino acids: CASSLDRIFYGYTF. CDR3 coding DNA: TGTGCCAGCAGTCTCGACAGGATATTTTATGGCTACACCTTC.

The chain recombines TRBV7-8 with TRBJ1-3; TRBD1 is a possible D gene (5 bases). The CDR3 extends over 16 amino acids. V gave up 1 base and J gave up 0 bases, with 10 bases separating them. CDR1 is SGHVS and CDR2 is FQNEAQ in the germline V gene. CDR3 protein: CASSLEAGLSGNTIYF. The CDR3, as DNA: TGTGCCAGCAGCTTAGAGGCAGGGCTCTCTGGAAACACCATATATTTT.

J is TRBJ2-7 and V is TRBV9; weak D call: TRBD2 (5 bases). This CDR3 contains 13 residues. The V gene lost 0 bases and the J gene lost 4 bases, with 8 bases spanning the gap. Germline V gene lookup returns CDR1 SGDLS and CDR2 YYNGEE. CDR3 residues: CASSVEGDYEQYF. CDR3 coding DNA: TGTGCCAGCAGCGTAGAGGGAGATTACGAGCAGTACTTC.

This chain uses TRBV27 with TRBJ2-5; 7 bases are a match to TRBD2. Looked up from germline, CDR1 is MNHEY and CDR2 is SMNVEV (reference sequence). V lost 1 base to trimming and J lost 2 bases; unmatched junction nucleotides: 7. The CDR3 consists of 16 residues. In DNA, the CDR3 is TGTGCCAGCAGTTTATGGGGGGGGGTGTTTCAAGAGACCCAGTACTTC. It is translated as CASSLWGGVFQETQYF.

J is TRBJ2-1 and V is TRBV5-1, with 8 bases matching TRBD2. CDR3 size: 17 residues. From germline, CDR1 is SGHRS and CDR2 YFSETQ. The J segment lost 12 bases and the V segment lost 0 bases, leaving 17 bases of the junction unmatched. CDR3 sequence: CASSLEGPGLGGRGQFF. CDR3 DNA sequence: TGCGCCAGCAGCTTGGAGGGACCGGGACTAGGGGGTCGGGGGCAGTTCTTC.

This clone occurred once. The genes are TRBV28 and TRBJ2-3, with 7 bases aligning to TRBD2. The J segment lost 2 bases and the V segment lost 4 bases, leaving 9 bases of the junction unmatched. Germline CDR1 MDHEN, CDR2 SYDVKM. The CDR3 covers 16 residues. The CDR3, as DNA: TGTGCCAGCAGTTCCGCGGAAGCGGGAACCACAGATACGCAGTATTTT. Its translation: CASSSAEAGTTDTQYF.

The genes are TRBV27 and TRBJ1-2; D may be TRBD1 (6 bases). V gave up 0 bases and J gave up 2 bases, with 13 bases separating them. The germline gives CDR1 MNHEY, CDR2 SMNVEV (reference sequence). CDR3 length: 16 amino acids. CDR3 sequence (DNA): TGTGCCAGCAGTTTATCGACAGGTTCTATCAACTATGGCTACACCTTC. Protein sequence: CASSLSTGSINYGYTF.

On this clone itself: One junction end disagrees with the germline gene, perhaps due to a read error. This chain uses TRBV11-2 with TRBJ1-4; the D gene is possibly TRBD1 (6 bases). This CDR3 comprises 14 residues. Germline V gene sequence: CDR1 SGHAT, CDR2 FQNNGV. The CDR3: CASRTGTTNEKLFF. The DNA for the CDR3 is TGTGCCAGCAGGACCGGGACAACAAATGAAAAACTGTTTTTT.

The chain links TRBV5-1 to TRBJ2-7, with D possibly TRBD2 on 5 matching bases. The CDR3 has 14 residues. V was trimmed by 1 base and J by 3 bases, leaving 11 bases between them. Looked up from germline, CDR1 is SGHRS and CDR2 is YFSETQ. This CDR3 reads CASSLTDGVYEQYF. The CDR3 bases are TGCGCCAGCAGCTTGACGGACGGGGTCTACGAGCAGTACTTC.

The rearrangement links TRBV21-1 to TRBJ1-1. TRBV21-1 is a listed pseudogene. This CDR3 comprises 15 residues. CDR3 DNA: TGTGCCAGCAGCAAGAGAATAGTTATGAACACTGAAGCTTTCTTT. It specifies CASSKRIVMNTEAFF.

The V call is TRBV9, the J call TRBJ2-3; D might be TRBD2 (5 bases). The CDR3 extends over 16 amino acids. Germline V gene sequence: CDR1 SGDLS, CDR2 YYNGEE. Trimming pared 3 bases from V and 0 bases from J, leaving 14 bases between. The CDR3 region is CASSALPGSSTDTQYF. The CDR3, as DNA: TGTGCCAGCAGCGCCCTCCCGGGATCAAGCACAGATACGCAGTATTTT. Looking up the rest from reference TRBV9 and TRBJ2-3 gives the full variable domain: DSGVTQTPKHLITATGQRVTLRCSPRSGDLSVYWYQQSLDQGLQFLIQYYNGEERAKGNILERFSAQQFPDLHSELNLSSLELGDSALYFCASSALPGSSTDTQYFGPGTRLTVL.

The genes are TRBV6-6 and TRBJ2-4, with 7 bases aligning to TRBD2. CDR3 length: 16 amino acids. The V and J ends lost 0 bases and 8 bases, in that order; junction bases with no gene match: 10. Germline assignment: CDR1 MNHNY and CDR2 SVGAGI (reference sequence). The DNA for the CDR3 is TGTGCCAGCAGTTACTCGGGGGGGGGAAAAGGGGACATTCAGTACTTC. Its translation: CASSYSGGGKGDIQYF.

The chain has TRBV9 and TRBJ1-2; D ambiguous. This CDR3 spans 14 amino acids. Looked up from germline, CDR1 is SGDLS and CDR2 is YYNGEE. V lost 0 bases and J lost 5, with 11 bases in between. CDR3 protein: CASSVGAGLYGYTF. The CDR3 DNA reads TGTGCCAGCAGCGTAGGTGCCGGGTTGTATGGCTACACCTTC. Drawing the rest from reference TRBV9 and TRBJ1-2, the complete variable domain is DSGVTQTPKHLITATGQRVTLRCSPRSGDLSVYWYQQSLDQGLQFLIQYYNGEERAKGNILERFSAQQFPDLHSELNLSSLELGDSALYFCASSVGAGLYGYTFGSGTRLTVV.

In nucleotides, the CDR3 is TGCAGCGTTGATACGGGGGGCAGGGGTTACGAGCAGTACTTC. Amino acids: CSVDTGGRGYEQYF. The chain is built from TRBV29-1 and TRBJ2-7; TRBD2 might be the D (7 bases). V lost 3 bases and J lost 4, with 16 bases in between. The CDR3 extends over 14 amino acids. CDR1 is SQVTM, CDR2 ANQGSEA, per germline.

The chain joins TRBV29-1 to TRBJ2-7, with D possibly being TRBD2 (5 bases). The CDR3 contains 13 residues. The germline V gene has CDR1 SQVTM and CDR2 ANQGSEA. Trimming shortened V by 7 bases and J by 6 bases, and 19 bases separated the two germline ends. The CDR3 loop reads CSGSTVGRGEQYF. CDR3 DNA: TGCAGCGGGTCAACGGTGGGGAGAGGCGAGCAGTACTTC.

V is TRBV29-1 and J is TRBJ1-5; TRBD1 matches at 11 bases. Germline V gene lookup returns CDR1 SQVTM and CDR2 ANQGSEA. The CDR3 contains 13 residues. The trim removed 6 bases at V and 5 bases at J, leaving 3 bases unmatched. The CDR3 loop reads CSVRDRGDQPQHF. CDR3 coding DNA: TGCAGCGTCCGGGACAGGGGGGATCAGCCCCAGCATTTT.